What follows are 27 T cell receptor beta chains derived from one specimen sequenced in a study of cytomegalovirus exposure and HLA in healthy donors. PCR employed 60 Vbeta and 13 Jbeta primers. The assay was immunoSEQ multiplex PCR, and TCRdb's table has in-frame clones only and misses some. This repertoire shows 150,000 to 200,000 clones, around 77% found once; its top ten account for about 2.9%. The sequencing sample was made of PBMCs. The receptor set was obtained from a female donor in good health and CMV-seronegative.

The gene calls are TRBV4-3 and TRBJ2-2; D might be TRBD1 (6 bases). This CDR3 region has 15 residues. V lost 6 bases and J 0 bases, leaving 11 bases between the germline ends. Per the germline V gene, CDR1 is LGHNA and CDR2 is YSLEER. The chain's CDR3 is CASSRTGTNTGELFF. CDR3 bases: TGCGCCAGCAGTCGTACAGGGACGAACACCGGGGAGCTGTTTTTT.

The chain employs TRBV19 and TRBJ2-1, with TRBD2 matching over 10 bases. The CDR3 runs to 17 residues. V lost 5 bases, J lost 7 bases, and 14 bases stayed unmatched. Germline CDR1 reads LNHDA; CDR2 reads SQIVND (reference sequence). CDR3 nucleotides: TGTGCCAGTAGTCCCCATTTTGCTAGCGGGAGTTCTAATGAGCAGTTCTTC. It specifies CASSPHFASGSSNEQFF. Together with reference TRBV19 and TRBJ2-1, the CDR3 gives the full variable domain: DGGITQSPKYLFRKEGQNVTLSCEQNLNHDAMYWYRQDPGQGLRLIYYSQIVNDFQKGDIAEGYSVSREKKESFPLTVTSAQKNPTAFYLCASSPHFASGSSNEQFFGPGTRLTVL.

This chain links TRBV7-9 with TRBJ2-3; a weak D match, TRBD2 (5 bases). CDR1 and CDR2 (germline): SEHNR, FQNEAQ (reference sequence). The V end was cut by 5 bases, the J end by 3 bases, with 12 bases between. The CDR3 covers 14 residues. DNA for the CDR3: TGTGCCAGCAGCACAGAGGGCTCAACAGATACGCAGTATTTT. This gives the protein CASSTEGSTDTQYF. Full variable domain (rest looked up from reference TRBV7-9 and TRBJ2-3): DTGVSQNPRHKITKRGQNVTFRCDPISEHNRLYWYRQTLGQGPEFLTYFQNEAQLEKSRLLSDRFSAERPKGSFSTLEIQRTEQGDSAMYLCASSTEGSTDTQYFGPGTRLTVL.

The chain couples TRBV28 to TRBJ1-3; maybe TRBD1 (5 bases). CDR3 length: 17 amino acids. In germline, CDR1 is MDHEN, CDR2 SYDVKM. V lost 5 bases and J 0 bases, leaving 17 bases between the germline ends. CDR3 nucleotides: TGTGCCAGCAGTGTCACAGGAGCCTTGTACTCTGGAAACACCATATATTTT. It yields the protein CASSVTGALYSGNTIYF.

The CDR3 region is CASRTLNRGRVTEAFF. The CDR3 coding sequence is TGTGCCAGCAGAACCCTCAATAGGGGGCGGGTCACTGAAGCTTTCTTT. The chain combines TRBV27 with TRBJ1-1; TRBD1 aligns across 7 bases. The CDR3 length is 16 residues. V trimming: 6 bases; J trimming: 4 bases; junction bases outside the gene matches: 14. Germline assignment: CDR1 MNHEY and CDR2 SMNVEV (reference sequence).

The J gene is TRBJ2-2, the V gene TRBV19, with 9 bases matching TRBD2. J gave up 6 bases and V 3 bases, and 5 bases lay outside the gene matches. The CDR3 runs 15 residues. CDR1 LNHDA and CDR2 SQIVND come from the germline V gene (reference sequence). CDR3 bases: TGTGCCAGTAGTATTCTAGCGGGGAGGCCCGGGGAGCTGTTTTTT. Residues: CASSILAGRPGELFF.

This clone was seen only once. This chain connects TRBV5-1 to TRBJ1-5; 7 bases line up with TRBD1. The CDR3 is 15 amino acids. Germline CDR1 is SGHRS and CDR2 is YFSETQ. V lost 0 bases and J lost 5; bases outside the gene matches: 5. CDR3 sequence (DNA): TGCGCCAGCAGCTTGGTAGGGGGCGCCGATCAGCCCCAGCATTTT. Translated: CASSLVGGADQPQHF. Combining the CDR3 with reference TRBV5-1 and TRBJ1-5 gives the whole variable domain KAGVTQTPRYLIKTRGQQVTLSCSPISGHRSVSWYQQTPGQGLQFLFEYFSETQRNKGNFPGRFSGRQFSNSRSEMNVSTLELGDSALYLCASSLVGGADQPQHFGDGTRLSIL.

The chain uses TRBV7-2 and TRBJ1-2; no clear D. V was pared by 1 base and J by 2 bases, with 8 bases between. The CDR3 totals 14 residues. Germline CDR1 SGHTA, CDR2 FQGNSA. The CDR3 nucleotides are TGTGCCAGCAGCTTAGGCAGTAAAAACTATGGCTACACCTTC. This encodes CASSLGSKNYGYTF.

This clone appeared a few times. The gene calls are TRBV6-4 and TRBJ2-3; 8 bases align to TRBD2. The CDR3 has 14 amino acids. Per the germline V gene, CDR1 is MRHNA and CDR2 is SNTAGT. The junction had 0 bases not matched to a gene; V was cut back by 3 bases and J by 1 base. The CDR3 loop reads CASSERGGTDTQYF. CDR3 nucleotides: TGTGCCAGCAGTGAGCGGGGGGGCACAGATACGCAGTATTTT.

The CDR3 loop reads CASGKGGAITEAFF. Written as DNA, the CDR3 is TGTGCCAGTGGGAAAGGGGGCGCAATAACTGAAGCTTTCTTT. The V call is TRBV28, the J call TRBJ1-1; 7 bases map to TRBD1. Germline assignment: CDR1 MDHEN and CDR2 SYDVKM. This CDR3 region has 14 residues. Trimming took 9 bases from V and 5 from J; bases not matched to a gene: 12. The full variable domain, its missing parts supplied by reference TRBV28 and TRBJ1-1, is DVKVTQSSRYLVKRTGEKVFLECVQDMDHENMFWYRQDPGLGLRLIYFSYDVKMKEKGDIPEGYSVSREKKERFSLILESASTNQTSMYLCASGKGGAITEAFFGQGTRLTVV.

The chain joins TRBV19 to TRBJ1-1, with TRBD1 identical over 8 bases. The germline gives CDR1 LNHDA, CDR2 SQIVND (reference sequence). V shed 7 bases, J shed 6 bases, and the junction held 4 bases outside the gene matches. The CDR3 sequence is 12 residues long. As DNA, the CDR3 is TGTGCCAGTAACGACAGGGGCCCTGAAGCTTTCTTT. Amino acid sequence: CASNDRGPEAFF.

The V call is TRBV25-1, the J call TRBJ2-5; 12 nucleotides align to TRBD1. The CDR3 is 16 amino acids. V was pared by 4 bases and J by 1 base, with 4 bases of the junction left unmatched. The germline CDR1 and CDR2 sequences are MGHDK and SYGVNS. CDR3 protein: CASSAGTGGPQETQYF. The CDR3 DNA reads TGTGCCAGCAGTGCCGGGACAGGGGGCCCCCAAGAGACCCAGTACTTC.

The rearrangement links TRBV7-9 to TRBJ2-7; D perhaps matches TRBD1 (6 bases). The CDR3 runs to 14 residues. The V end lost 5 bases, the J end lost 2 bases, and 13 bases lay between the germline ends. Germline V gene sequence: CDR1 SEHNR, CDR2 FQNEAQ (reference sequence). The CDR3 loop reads CASSPTGNPYEQYF. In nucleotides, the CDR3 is TGTGCCAGCAGCCCTACAGGGAATCCCTACGAGCAGTACTTC.

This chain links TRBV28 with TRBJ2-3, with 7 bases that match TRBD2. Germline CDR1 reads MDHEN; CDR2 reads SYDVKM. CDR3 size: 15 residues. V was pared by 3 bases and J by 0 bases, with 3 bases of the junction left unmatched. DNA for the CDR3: TGTGCCAGCAGTTTTCGGGGAGGGAGCACAGATACGCAGTATTTT. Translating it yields CASSFRGGSTDTQYF.

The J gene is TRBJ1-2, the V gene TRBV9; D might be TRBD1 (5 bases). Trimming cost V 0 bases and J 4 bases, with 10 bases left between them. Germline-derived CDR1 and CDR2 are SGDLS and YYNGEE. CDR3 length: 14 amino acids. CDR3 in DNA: TGTGCCAGCAGCGTAGGGGGCAGTGCCTATGGCTACACCTTC. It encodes CASSVGGSAYGYTF.

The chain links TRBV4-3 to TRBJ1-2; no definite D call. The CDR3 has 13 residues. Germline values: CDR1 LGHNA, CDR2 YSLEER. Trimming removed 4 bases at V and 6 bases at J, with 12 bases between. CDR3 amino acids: CASSPGSIHGYTF. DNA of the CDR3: TGCGCCAGCAGCCCTGGCAGTATACATGGCTACACCTTC.

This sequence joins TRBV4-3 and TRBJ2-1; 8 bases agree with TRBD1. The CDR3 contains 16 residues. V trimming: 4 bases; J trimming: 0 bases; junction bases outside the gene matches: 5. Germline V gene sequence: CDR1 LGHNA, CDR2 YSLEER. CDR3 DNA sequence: TGCGCCAGCAGCCGAGTGACAGGGGACTCCTACAATGAGCAGTTCTTC. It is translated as CASSRVTGDSYNEQFF.

Written as DNA, the CDR3 is TGTGCCAGCAGCTTGGTCGGGGAAGAGACCCAGTACTTC. As protein: CASSLVGEETQYF. The rearrangement uses TRBV5-4 and TRBJ2-5, with D possibly matching TRBD2 (5 bases). CDR3 length: 13 residues. Germline V CDR1 and CDR2: SGHNT, YYREEE (reference sequence). The V gene lost 0 bases and the J gene lost 3 bases, with 6 bases spanning the gap. Drawing the rest from reference TRBV5-4 and TRBJ2-5, the complete variable domain is ETGVTQSPTHLIKTRGQQVTLRCSSQSGHNTVSWYQQALGQGPQFIFQYYREEENGRGNFPPRFSGLQFPNYSSELNVNALELDDSALYLCASSLVGEETQYFGPGTRLLVL.

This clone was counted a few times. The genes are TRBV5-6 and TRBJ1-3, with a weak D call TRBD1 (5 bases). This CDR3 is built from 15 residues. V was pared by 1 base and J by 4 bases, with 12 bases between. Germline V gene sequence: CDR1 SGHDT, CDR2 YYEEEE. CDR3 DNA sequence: TGTGCCAGCAGCTTGCGAAATGGACACGGAAACACCATATATTTT. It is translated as CASSLRNGHGNTIYF.

The CDR3 loop reads CASSFGTEAFF. The CDR3 coding sequence is TGTGCCAGCAGTTTCGGCACTGAAGCTTTCTTT. The genes are TRBV27 and TRBJ1-1; D is uncertain. V was cut by 3 bases and J by 4 bases, with 3 bases left in between. CDR1 MNHEY and CDR2 SMNVEV come from the germline V gene (reference sequence). The CDR3 length is 11 residues.

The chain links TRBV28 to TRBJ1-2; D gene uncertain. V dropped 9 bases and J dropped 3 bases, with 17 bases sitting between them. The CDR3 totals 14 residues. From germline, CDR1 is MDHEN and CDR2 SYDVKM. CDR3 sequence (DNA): TGTGCCAGATCGGAGAGTTTCGGCGACTATGGCTACACCTTC. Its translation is CARSESFGDYGYTF.

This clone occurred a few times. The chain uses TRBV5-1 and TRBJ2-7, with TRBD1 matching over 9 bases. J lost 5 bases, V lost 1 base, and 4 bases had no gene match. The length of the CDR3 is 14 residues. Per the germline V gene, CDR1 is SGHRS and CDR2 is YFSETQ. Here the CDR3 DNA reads TGCGCCAGCAGCTTGAACAGGGGGCTCGACGAGCAGTACTTC. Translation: CASSLNRGLDEQYF.

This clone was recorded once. CDR3 amino acids: CASRPPGQGNTEAFF. DNA of the CDR3: TGTGCCAGCAGACCCCCGGGACAGGGGAACACTGAAGCTTTCTTT. The chain joins TRBV28 to TRBJ1-1; 9 bases map to TRBD1. J was trimmed by 1 base and V by 6 bases; bases with no gene match: 6. Germline lookup yields CDR1 MDHEN and CDR2 SYDVKM. The CDR3 consists of 15 residues.

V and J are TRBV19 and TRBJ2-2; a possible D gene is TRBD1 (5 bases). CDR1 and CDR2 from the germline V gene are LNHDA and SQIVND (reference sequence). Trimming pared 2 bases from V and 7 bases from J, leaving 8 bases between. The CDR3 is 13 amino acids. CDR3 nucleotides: TGTGCCAGTAGTATAATTAGGGGCGGGGAGCTGTTTTTT. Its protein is CASSIIRGGELFF.

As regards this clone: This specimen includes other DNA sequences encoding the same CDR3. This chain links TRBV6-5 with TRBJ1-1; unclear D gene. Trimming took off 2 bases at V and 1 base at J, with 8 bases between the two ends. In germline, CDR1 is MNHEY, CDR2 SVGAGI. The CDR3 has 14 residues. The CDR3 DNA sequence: TGTGCCAGCAGTTACGTTACGGGGAACACTGAAGCTTTCTTT. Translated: CASSYVTGNTEAFF.

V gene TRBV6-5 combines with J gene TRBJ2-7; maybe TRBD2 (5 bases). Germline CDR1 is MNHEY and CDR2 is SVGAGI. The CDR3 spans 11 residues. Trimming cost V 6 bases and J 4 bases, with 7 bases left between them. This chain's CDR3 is CASRRTYEQYF. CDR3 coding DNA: TGTGCCAGCAGGCGGACTTACGAGCAGTACTTC.

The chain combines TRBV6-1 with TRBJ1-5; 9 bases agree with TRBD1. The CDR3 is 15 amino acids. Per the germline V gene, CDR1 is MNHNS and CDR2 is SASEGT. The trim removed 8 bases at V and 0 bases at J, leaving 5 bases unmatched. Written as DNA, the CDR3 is TGTGCCAGCGGTACAGGGGGCTTTAGCAATCAGCCCCAGCATTTT. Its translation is CASGTGGFSNQPQHF.